These 17 T cell receptor beta chains were all obtained from the same sample, sequenced in a study of blood T cell repertoires in COVID-19. Measured with immunoSEQ multiplex PCR; TCRdb has only the in-frame clones, and not every one. The table shows about 160,000 clones, with 75% to 85% occurring only once. What was sequenced was PBMCs or T cells enriched from blood (not recorded which). These receptors were taken from a woman aged 60-75 years who had recovered from COVID-19.

The chain recombines TRBV9 with TRBJ2-5, with TRBD2 matching 9 bases. The CDR3 is 13 amino acids. Per germline, CDR1 SGDLS and CDR2 YYNGEE. The V gene end was trimmed by 3 bases and the J gene end by 4 bases; junction bases not matched to a gene: 1. As DNA, the CDR3 is TGTGCCAGCAGCGGTAGCGGGGGAGAGACCCAGTACTTC. Translation gives CASSGSGGETQYF.

V is TRBV3-1 (or the pseudogene TRBV3-2) and J is TRBJ1-1; D gene unclear. The CDR3 is 12 residues long. V lost 8 bases and J lost 2, with 9 bases in between. Germline-derived CDR1 and CDR2 are LGHDT and YNNKEL (reference sequence). The CDR3 sequence: CASRGPNTEAFF. The CDR3 coding sequence is TGTGCCAGCCGGGGTCCTAACACTGAAGCTTTCTTT.

The CDR3 spells CASSPTGAGNTIYF. CDR3 DNA sequence: TGCGCCAGCAGCCCGACAGGGGCAGGAAACACCATATATTTT. This chain uses TRBV5-1 with TRBJ1-3; 8 bases are shared with TRBD1. Germline trimming cut 4 bases from V and 4 bases from J; bases unmatched to any gene: 4. Germline-derived CDR1 and CDR2 are SGHRS and YFSETQ. The length of the CDR3 is 14 residues.

The chain uses TRBV18 and TRBJ1-5; D gene uncertain. Germline V gene data show CDR1 as KGHSH and CDR2 as LQKENI. This CDR3 contains 13 residues. The germline V and J ends were trimmed by 3 bases and 5 bases, with 8 bases remaining between them. The CDR3 sequence is CASSPGLDQPQHF. The CDR3 DNA is TGTGCCAGCTCACCTGGCCTCGATCAGCCCCAGCATTTT.

The chain combines TRBV28 with TRBJ1-1; weak D call: TRBD1 (5 bases). Trimming left V 5 bases short and J 7 bases short, with 11 bases between. The CDR3 extends over 12 amino acids. Germline V gene sequence: CDR1 MDHEN, CDR2 SYDVKM. The CDR3 region has the DNA TGTGCCAGCAGTCTACTTACAGGTGAAGCTTTCTTT. This translates into CASSLLTGEAFF.

This clone was observed a few times. The V gene is TRBV7-8, the J gene TRBJ1-2; D is uncertain. The V and J ends lost 2 bases and 0 bases respectively, with 16 bases between them. This CDR3 has 17 residues. Per germline, CDR1 SGHVS and CDR2 FQNEAQ. Here the CDR3 DNA reads TGTGCCAGCAGCTTAAGGGCCGGGAGTGGAGCTAACTATGGCTACACCTTC. Its protein product is CASSLRAGSGANYGYTF.

The gene calls are TRBV5-1 and TRBJ1-1; 12 bases map to TRBD1. In germline, CDR1 is SGHRS, CDR2 YFSETQ. V lost 4 bases, J lost 4 bases, and 8 bases stayed unmatched. The CDR3 sequence is 16 residues long. The CDR3: CASSQQGQGAFTEAFF. The CDR3 region has the DNA TGCGCCAGCAGCCAGCAGGGACAGGGGGCTTTCACTGAAGCTTTCTTT.

This chain joins TRBV5-6 and TRBJ2-1; 14 positions agree with TRBD2. Trimming removed 3 bases from V and 2 bases from J; junction bases left unmatched: 7. Germline CDR1 is SGHDT and CDR2 is YYEEEE. The CDR3 is made up of 18 amino acids. The CDR3 protein is CASSSGLAGAKTYNEQFF. For the CDR3, the DNA is TGTGCCAGCAGCTCGGGACTAGCGGGGGCCAAAACCTACAATGAGCAGTTCTTC.

This clone has only one observation. The CDR3 bases are TGTGCCAGCTCCGCCGGGACAGGGAACACCGGGGAGCTGTTTTTT. Its protein is CASSAGTGNTGELFF. V and J are TRBV18 and TRBJ2-2, with 8 positions matching TRBD1. The CDR3 spans 15 residues. CDR1 and CDR2 from the germline V gene are KGHSH and LQKENI. Unmatched junction bases numbered 4, after V lost 6 bases and J lost 1 base. The full variable domain, with the rest looked up from reference TRBV18 and TRBJ2-2, is NAGVMQNPRHLVRRRGQEARLRCSPMKGHSHVYWYRQLPEEGLKFMVYLQKENIIDESGMPKERFSAEFPKEGPSILRIQQVVRGDSAAYFCASSAGTGNTGELFFGEGSRLTVL.

This clone came up once. This chain uses TRBV20-1 with TRBJ2-3; tentatively, D is TRBD2 (6 bases). This CDR3 is 14 amino acids long. Trimming left V 3 bases short and J 3 bases short, with 13 bases between. Germline loops: CDR1 DFQATT, CDR2 SNEGSKA (reference sequence). This chain's CDR3 is CSASDGGVTDTQYF. The CDR3 DNA sequence: TGCAGTGCTAGTGACGGCGGGGTAACAGATACGCAGTATTTT.

The V call is TRBV23-1, the J call TRBJ2-2; the D is unclear. TRBV23-1 falls under the ORF class, with uncertain function. The V gene lost 4 bases and the J gene lost 4 bases, with 13 bases spanning the gap. This CDR3 has 15 residues. CDR3 amino acids: CASSLLAMPTGELFF. The CDR3 DNA follows: TGCGCCAGCAGTCTTTTAGCCATGCCCACCGGGGAGCTGTTTTTT.

The chain employs TRBV6-4 and TRBJ2-7, with D unresolved. Germline CDR1 and CDR2: MRHNA and SNTAGT. The ends were cut back, 4 bases at V and 5 bases at J, with 3 bases in the middle. The CDR3 runs to 10 residues. CDR3 sequence reads: CASSGDEQYF. The DNA of the CDR3 is TGTGCCAGCAGTGGCGACGAGCAGTACTTC.

The V and J genes are TRBV19 and TRBJ2-5, with 11 nucleotides matching TRBD2. J lost 4 bases, V lost 4 bases, and 5 bases had no gene match. This CDR3 comprises 15 residues. Germline values: CDR1 LNHDA, CDR2 SQIVND (reference sequence). In DNA, the CDR3 is TGTGCCAGTAGTACCCGTAGCGGGGGGGGAGAGACCCAGTACTTC. It translates to CASSTRSGGGETQYF.

V gene TRBV6-5 combines with J gene TRBJ1-1, with 10 nucleotides matching TRBD1. J was trimmed by 5 bases and V by 6 bases; bases with no gene match: 9. The CDR3 sequence is 15 residues long. The germline CDR1 and CDR2 sequences are MNHEY and SVGAGI. CDR3 DNA sequence: TGTGCCAGCAGACCAGACAGGGGGCAGGGAACTGAAGCTTTCTTT. This gives the protein CASRPDRGQGTEAFF.

The chain employs TRBV29-1 and TRBJ1-2; TRBD1 is a possible D gene (6 bases). The V gene's germline CDR1 is SQVTM and CDR2 ANQGSEA. The CDR3 is 12 amino acids. V shed 0 bases and J shed 5 bases, with 7 bases lying between them. The CDR3 is CSVEDRGYGYTF. The CDR3 coding sequence is TGCAGCGTTGAAGACAGGGGATATGGCTACACCTTC.

V is TRBV6-5 and J is TRBJ2-7; 7 nucleotides match TRBD1. The CDR3 is 13 amino acids. The ends lost 5 bases at V and 7 bases at J; junction bases unmatched: 8. Germline lookup yields CDR1 MNHEY and CDR2 SVGAGI. DNA for the CDR3: TGTGCCAGCAGTCGACAGGGTGGGTGGGAGCAGTACTTC. Translating it yields CASSRQGGWEQYF.

The V and J genes are TRBV12-3 or TRBV12-4 and TRBJ1-1, with D maybe TRBD1 (6 bases). CDR3 length: 12 amino acids. V was cut by 4 bases and J by 8 bases, with 11 bases left in between. The CDR3 spells CASSYTGHEAFF. The CDR3 DNA follows: TGTGCCAGCAGTTATACAGGGCACGAAGCTTTCTTT.